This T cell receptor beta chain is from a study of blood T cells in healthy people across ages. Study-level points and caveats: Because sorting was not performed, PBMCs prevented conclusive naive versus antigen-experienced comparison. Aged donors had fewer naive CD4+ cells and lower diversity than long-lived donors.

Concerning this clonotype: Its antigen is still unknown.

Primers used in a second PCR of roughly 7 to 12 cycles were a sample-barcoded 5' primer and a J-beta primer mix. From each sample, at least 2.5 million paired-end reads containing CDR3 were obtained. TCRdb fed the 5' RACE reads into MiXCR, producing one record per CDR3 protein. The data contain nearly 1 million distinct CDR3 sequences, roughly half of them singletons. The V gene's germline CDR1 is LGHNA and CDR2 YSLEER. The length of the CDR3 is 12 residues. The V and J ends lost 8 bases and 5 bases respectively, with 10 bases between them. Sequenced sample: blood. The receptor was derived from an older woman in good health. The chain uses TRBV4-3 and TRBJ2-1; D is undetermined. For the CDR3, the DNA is TGCGCCAGCTCCGGAGTTAACAATGAGCAGTTCTTC. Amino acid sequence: CASSGVNNEQFF.